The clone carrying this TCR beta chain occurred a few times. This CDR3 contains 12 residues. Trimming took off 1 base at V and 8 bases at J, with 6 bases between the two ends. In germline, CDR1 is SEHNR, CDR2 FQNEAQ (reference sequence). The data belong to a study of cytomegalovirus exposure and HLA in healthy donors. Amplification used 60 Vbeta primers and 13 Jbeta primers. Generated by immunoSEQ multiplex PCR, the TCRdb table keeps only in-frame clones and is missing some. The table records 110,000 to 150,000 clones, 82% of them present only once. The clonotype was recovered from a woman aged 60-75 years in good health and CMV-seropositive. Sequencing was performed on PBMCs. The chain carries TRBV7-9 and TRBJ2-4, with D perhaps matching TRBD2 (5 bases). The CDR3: CASSLGADIQYF. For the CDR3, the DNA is TGTGCCAGCAGCTTAGGAGCGGACATTCAGTACTTC.